This T cell receptor beta chain derives from a study of siplizumab effects on memory and regulatory T cells. This clone was counted between two and nine times. Its antigen is undetermined. Study-wide points: Naive T cells apparently outstripped memory cells in diversity and seemed major alloresponse contributors.

From germline, CDR1 is KGHSH and CDR2 LQKENI. The length of the CDR3 is 13 residues. The V and J ends lost 4 bases and 8 bases, in that order; junction bases with no gene match: 6. The assay was immunoSEQ multiplex PCR, and TCRdb's table has in-frame clones only and misses some. Among tens of thousands of clones, 87% were seen once, and the ten largest hold 1.5%. Sequences were obtained from Tregs sorted from blood. The chain joins TRBV18 to TRBJ1-2, with 8 bases identical to TRBD1. The clonotype comes from a human donor in good health. The CDR3 here is CASSLDRVDGYTF. The DNA of the CDR3 is TGTGCCAGCTCACTGGACAGGGTGGACGGCTACACCTTC.